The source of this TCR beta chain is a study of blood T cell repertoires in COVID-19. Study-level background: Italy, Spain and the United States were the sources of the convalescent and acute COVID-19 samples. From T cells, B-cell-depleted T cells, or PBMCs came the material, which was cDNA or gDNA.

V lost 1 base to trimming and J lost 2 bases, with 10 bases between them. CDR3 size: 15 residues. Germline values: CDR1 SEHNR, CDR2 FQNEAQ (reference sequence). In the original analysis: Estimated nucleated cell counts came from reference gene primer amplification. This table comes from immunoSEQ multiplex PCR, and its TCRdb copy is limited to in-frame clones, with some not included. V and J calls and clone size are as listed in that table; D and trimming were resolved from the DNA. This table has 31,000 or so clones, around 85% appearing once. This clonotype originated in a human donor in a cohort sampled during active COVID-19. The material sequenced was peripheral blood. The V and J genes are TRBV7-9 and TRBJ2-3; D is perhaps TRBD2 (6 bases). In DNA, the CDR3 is TGTGCCAGCAGCTTAGGGGACTCATTCACAGATACGCAGTATTTT. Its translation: CASSLGDSFTDTQYF.